Following are 8 T cell receptor beta chains from one sample sequenced in a study of human T cells and chemical hapten exposure. TCRdb reprocessed the RACE reads via MiXCR and lists one record per CDR3 protein. Altogether roughly 130,000 distinct CDR3 sequences are present, about 11% being singletons, with the ten largest covering 2% to 2.5%. As for time point: patch test 3, about 24 weeks after DPC sensitization. Treatment denoted: therapeutic diphenylcyclopropenone sensitization with weekly scalp DPC. Sequencing used whole blood, obtained in connection with sensitization to the hapten diphenylcyclopropenone (DPC). These receptor sequences come from a woman aged 45-60 years with alopecia areata. Some clones in this sample may be carry-over from other donors' samples.

This chain uses TRBV7-9 with TRBJ1-1; D is perhaps TRBD1 (6 bases). V gave up 6 bases and J gave up 1 base, with 18 bases separating them. This CDR3 comprises 16 residues. CDR1 and CDR2 (germline): SEHNR, FQNEAQ (reference sequence). The CDR3 protein is CASRSGDATPNTEAFF. The CDR3 DNA sequence: TGTGCCAGCAGGTCAGGGGATGCAACCCCGAACACTGAAGCTTTCTTT.

At least ten counts were recorded for this clonotype. V usage is TRBV6-4 and J usage is TRBJ2-3; the D gene is possibly TRBD2 (6 bases). The V and J ends lost 8 bases and 2 bases respectively, with 11 bases between them. CDR1 is MRHNA and CDR2 is SNTAGT in the germline V gene. CDR3 length: 13 residues. The CDR3, as DNA: TGTGCCAGCGGAGCGGGCCACACAGATACGCAGTATTTT. This translates into CASGAGHTDTQYF.

In its sample, this clonotype was seen many times. The chain has TRBV6-5 and TRBJ2-1; 8 positions agree with TRBD1. The CDR3 runs to 17 residues. The V gene end was trimmed by 0 bases and the J gene end by 5 bases; junction bases not matched to a gene: 9. Germline V gives CDR1 MNHEY, CDR2 SVGAGI. The CDR3, as DNA: TGTGCCAGCAGTTACTCTCTTAGGGACAGGTCCAACAATGAGCAGTTCTTC. This codes for CASSYSLRDRSNNEQFF.

This clonotype turned up a few times. This chain uses TRBV5-1 with TRBJ1-1; 8 nucleotides line up with TRBD1. The CDR3 contains 13 residues. Per the germline V gene, CDR1 is SGHRS and CDR2 is YFSETQ. After removal of 4 bases from V and 6 bases from J, the junction contained 5 bases not matched to a gene. The CDR3 is CASSLDRAPEAFF. The CDR3 region has the DNA TGCGCCAGCAGCCTGGACAGGGCACCTGAAGCTTTCTTT.

The chain recombines TRBV19 with TRBJ2-2, with unresolved D. The CDR3 length is 14 residues. The germline CDR1 and CDR2 sequences are LNHDA and SQIVND (reference sequence). Trimming took off 6 bases at V and 3 bases at J, with 11 bases between the two ends. The CDR3 DNA reads as TGTGCCAGTAGACTCATTCCTTACACCGGGGAGCTGTTTTTT. Amino acids: CASRLIPYTGELFF.

CDR3 nucleotides: TGTGCCAGCCCCGGGAGTGGGGGCCCCACAGATACGCAGTATTTT. This gives the protein CASPGSGGPTDTQYF. The gene calls are TRBV12-3 or TRBV12-4 and TRBJ2-3, with D perhaps given as TRBD1 or TRBD2 (6 bases each). There are 15 residues in the CDR3. V shed 8 bases and J shed 2 bases, with 17 bases lying between them.

The chain combines TRBV11-2 with TRBJ1-1; 7 nucleotides agree with TRBD1. The CDR3 totals 15 residues. V was pared by 5 bases and J by 6 bases, with 12 bases of the junction left unmatched. Germline loops: CDR1 SGHAT, CDR2 FQNNGV. CDR3 sequence: CASSASTGLLAEAFF. The DNA for the CDR3 is TGTGCCAGCAGCGCATCGACAGGGCTTCTAGCTGAAGCTTTCTTT.

This clonotype occurred many times. The CDR3: CASSQGLAYEQYF. The CDR3 region has the DNA TGCGCCAGCAGCCAAGGACTAGCCTACGAGCAGTACTTC. The chain recombines TRBV4-3 with TRBJ2-7, with a tentative D call TRBD2 (6 bases). The germline V and J ends were trimmed by 1 base and 2 bases, with 6 bases remaining between them. Germline lookup yields CDR1 LGHNA and CDR2 YSLEER. CDR3 length: 13 amino acids.